Listed here are 9 T cell receptor beta chains from one sample, sequenced in a study of brain metastases from non-small cell lung cancer. Clones were sequenced by immunoSEQ multiplex PCR, and TCRdb holds only the in-frame ones, with some missing. The sample lists around 1,900 clones, roughly four fifths seen once, with around 14% in the top ten. Sequencing was carried out using primary lung tumor tissue. The receptors stem from a donor at least 40 years old with non-small cell lung cancer.

The chain combines TRBV6-1 with TRBJ2-3, with 7 bases fitting TRBD1. Germline CDR1 and CDR2: MNHNS and SASEGT. The CDR3 has 16 residues. Germline trimming cut 1 base from V and 1 base from J; bases unmatched to any gene: 5. The CDR3 nucleotides read TGTGCCAGCAGTGAAGAAAGGGGGCTCGGCACAGATACGCAGTATTTT. Its protein is CASSEERGLGTDTQYF.

This clone has just a few counts. The chain combines TRBV2 with TRBJ2-7; D call uncertain. Trimming removed 6 bases at V and 5 bases at J, with 17 bases between. The CDR3 runs 14 residues. Germline lookup yields CDR1 SNHLY and CDR2 FYNNEI. CDR3 DNA sequence: TGTGCCAGCAGCGCAAGGGTCCCCTGGCACGAGCAGTACTTC. It codes for CASSARVPWHEQYF.

V is TRBV24-1 and J is TRBJ1-3; maybe TRBD1 (6 bases). The CDR3 consists of 17 residues. V was pared by 5 bases and J by 6 bases, with 22 bases between. Germline loops: CDR1 KGHDR, CDR2 SFDVKD. CDR3 in amino acids: CATSGPNGQRIKNTIYF. The CDR3 DNA reads as TGTGCCACCAGTGGTCCCAATGGACAGAGAATAAAAAACACCATATATTTT.

This clone was seen only once. The chain uses TRBV7-2 and TRBJ1-2; 10 bases match TRBD1. The CDR3 has 14 residues. CDR1 SGHTA and CDR2 FQGNSA come from the germline V gene. After removal of 2 bases from V and 9 bases from J, the junction contained 6 bases not matched to a gene. CDR3 nucleotide sequence: TGTGCCAGCAGCTTAAGGACAGGGGGTGGGAGCTACACCTTC. This translates into CASSLRTGGGSYTF.

The genes are TRBV5-1 and TRBJ1-6; D might be TRBD1 (5 bases). The V end was cut by 0 bases, the J end by 7 bases, with 11 bases between. The CDR3 spans 15 residues. Germline lookup yields CDR1 SGHRS and CDR2 YFSETQ. The CDR3 sequence: CASSLAGVVNSPLHF. The CDR3 nucleotides read TGCGCCAGCAGCTTGGCGGGGGTGGTCAATTCACCCCTCCACTTT.

This CDR3 is CASTDSGGAVYEQYF. The CDR3 nucleotides read TGCGCCAGCACCGATTCGGGAGGGGCGGTCTACGAGCAGTACTTC. The chain couples TRBV5-1 to TRBJ2-7; 8 bases are shared with TRBD2. The germline V gene has CDR1 SGHRS and CDR2 YFSETQ. The CDR3 runs 15 residues. The V segment lost 6 bases and the J segment 3 bases; nucleotides outside the gene matches: 11. Full variable domain (rest looked up from reference TRBV5-1 and TRBJ2-7): KAGVTQTPRYLIKTRGQQVTLSCSPISGHRSVSWYQQTPGQGLQFLFEYFSETQRNKGNFPGRFSGRQFSNSRSEMNVSTLELGDSALYLCASTDSGGAVYEQYFGPGTRLTVT.

The V call is TRBV6-8, the J call TRBJ2-1; TRBD2 agrees at 10 bases. Germline-derived CDR1 and CDR2 are MNHGY and SAAAGT. V trimming: 2 bases; J trimming: 6 bases; junction bases outside the gene matches: 4. The CDR3 consists of 15 residues. Here the CDR3 reads CASSYEREGPNEQFF. DNA of the CDR3: TGTGCCAGCAGTTACGAGCGGGAGGGCCCCAATGAGCAGTTCTTC.

Details on this clone: One end of the junction varies from germline; a read error may be responsible. The chain carries TRBV7-9 and TRBJ1-2; 9 bases map to TRBD1. CDR3 length: 16 residues. The germline gives CDR1 SEHNR, CDR2 FQNEAQ (reference sequence). The CDR3: CASSLGQGDRLGGYIF. The CDR3 DNA reads as TGTGCCAGCAGCTTAGGACAGGGGGACCGTCTAGGTGGCTACATCTTC.

The chain employs TRBV18 and TRBJ1-2; D is undetermined. CDR3 length equals 13 residues. Germline values: CDR1 KGHSH, CDR2 LQKENI. The V gene lost 5 bases and the J gene lost 7 bases, with 14 bases spanning the gap. For the CDR3, the DNA is TGTGCCAGCTCATCCGCCCTAGGAACTGGCTACACCTTC. Protein sequence: CASSSALGTGYTF. The complete variable domain, with remaining parts taken from reference TRBV18 and TRBJ1-2, reads NAGVMQNPRHLVRRRGQEARLRCSPMKGHSHVYWYRQLPEEGLKFMVYLQKENIIDESGMPKERFSAEFPKEGPSILRIQQVVRGDSAAYFCASSSALGTGYTFGSGTRLTVV.